The 27 T cell receptor beta chains below all came from one sample that was sequenced in a study of read filtering for tumor transcriptome and immune sequencing. The library was built from roughly 400 ng RNA with molecular barcoded adaptors for alpha/delta and beta/gamma chains. TCRdb ran MiXCR on the reads and lists one entry per CDR3 protein. The table has roughly 90,000 distinct CDR3 sequences, about 12% seen once. Source material: a population of CD138-negative cells sorted from bone marrow. These receptors originate from a donor over 35 with multiple myeloma.

This chain connects TRBV28 to TRBJ1-1, with 8 bases identical to TRBD1. CDR3 length: 14 residues. The J segment lost 10 bases and the V segment lost 1 base, leaving 8 bases of the junction unmatched. The V gene's germline CDR1 is MDHEN and CDR2 SYDVKM. The CDR3 DNA reads TGTGCCAGCAGTTTATCACAGGGGGGTGGGATAGCTTTCTTT. Its protein product is CASSLSQGGGIAFF.

This clonotype showed up many times. The chain uses TRBV20-1 and TRBJ2-1, with TRBD2 matching over 8 bases. The CDR3 has 15 amino acids. Trimming at V came to 5 bases and at J to 2 bases, leaving 8 bases not matched to a gene. Per germline, CDR1 DFQATT and CDR2 SNEGSKA (reference sequence). The CDR3 DNA follows: TGCAGTGCTCAAGGGGGTAGCGGGACCTACAATGAGCAGTTCTTC. Protein sequence: CSAQGGSGTYNEQFF.

This clonotype was detected once. Sequence at one end of the junction differs from germline and may be a read error. V and J are TRBV7-7 and TRBJ2-2; tentatively, D is TRBD2 (6 bases). The CDR3 contains 16 residues. Germline assignment: CDR1 SSHAT and CDR2 FNYEAQ (reference sequence). CDR3 coding DNA: TGTGCTAGCAGCTCAGGGACGGCCCCTAGCGCCGGGGAGCTGTTTTTT. It is translated as CASSSGTAPSAGELFF.

There are many counts of this clonotype. V gene TRBV5-1 combines with J gene TRBJ2-7; 7 nucleotides agree with TRBD1. Unmatched junction bases numbered 4, after V lost 0 bases and J lost 7 bases. Germline CDR1 is SGHRS and CDR2 is YFSETQ. This CDR3 is built from 13 residues. The CDR3 protein is CASSLGQGLEQYF. As DNA, the CDR3 is TGCGCCAGCAGCTTGGGACAGGGTCTAGAGCAGTACTTC. Complete variable domain (other parts from reference TRBV5-1 and TRBJ2-7): KAGVTQTPRYLIKTRGQQVTLSCSPISGHRSVSWYQQTPGQGLQFLFEYFSETQRNKGNFPGRFSGRQFSNSRSEMNVSTLELGDSALYLCASSLGQGLEQYFGPGTRLTVT.

The rearrangement joins TRBV3-1 to TRBJ2-5; D is tentatively TRBD1 or TRBD2 (5 bases each). CDR3 length equals 17 residues. The germline CDR1 and CDR2 sequences are LGHDT and YNNKEL (reference sequence). Trimming took 4 bases from V and 5 from J, leaving 23 bases between them. The CDR3 DNA reads as TGTGCCAGCAGCCTCGTCGGGGCAGCGGAAACCAGGGAGACCCAGTACTTC. Amino acid sequence: CASSLVGAAETRETQYF.

This clonotype was counted a few times. This may come from a read error, since a much larger clone is one base off. V gene TRBV28 combines with J gene TRBJ2-7, with 10 nucleotides matching TRBD1. The CDR3 consists of 15 residues. Per germline, CDR1 MDHEN and CDR2 SYDVKM. V was clipped by 5 bases and J by 3 bases; unmatched bases: 7. CDR3 loop: CASSPWTGGFYEQYF. The CDR3 DNA is TGTGCCAGCAGTCCTTGGACAGGGGGATTCTACGAGCAGTACTTC.

This clonotype was recorded at least ten times. V is TRBV5-1 and J is TRBJ2-1; no clear D gene. The CDR3 has 15 residues. CDR1 and CDR2 (germline): SGHRS, YFSETQ. Trimming stripped 0 bases from V and 0 bases from J, with 7 bases between. The CDR3 sequence is CASSLDGNSYNEQFF. CDR3 DNA: TGCGCCAGCAGCTTGGATGGAAACTCCTACAATGAGCAGTTCTTC.

As to this clonotype: A much larger clone differs by one base, so this may be a read error. V gene TRBV6-6 combines with J gene TRBJ2-3; either TRBD1 or TRBD2 may supply D (6 bases each). The germline CDR1 and CDR2 sequences are MNHNY and SVGAGI (reference sequence). The CDR3 contains 16 residues. The CDR3 spells CASSPSGGLSTDTQCF. The CDR3 nucleotides read TGTGCCAGCTCTCCTAGTGGGGGGCTAAGCACAGATACGCAGTGTTTT.

This clonotype has at least ten counts. The chain combines TRBV3-1 with TRBJ2-7; TRBD2 agrees at 7 bases. CDR3 length: 16 residues. Germline V CDR1 and CDR2: LGHDT, YNNKEL (reference sequence). The V segment lost 5 bases and the J segment 2 bases; nucleotides outside the gene matches: 12. The CDR3 bases are TGTGCCAGCAGCTCCCTATTCGGGAGGACCGCCTACGAGCAGTACTTC. Its protein is CASSSLFGRTAYEQYF.

This clonotype occurred many times. The V gene is TRBV29-1, the J gene TRBJ1-1; D possibly corresponds to TRBD1 (5 bases). The V gene lost 4 bases and the J gene lost 2 bases, with 8 bases spanning the gap. This CDR3 has 12 residues. Germline CDR1 is SQVTM and CDR2 is ANQGSEA. CDR3 residues: CSVGDPNTEAFF. In DNA, the CDR3 is TGCAGCGTTGGGGACCCAAACACTGAAGCTTTCTTT.

By sample fraction, this clonotype is medium-sized. This chain links TRBV7-2 with TRBJ2-1; either TRBD1 or TRBD2 may fit D (5 bases each). In germline, CDR1 is SGHTA, CDR2 FQGNSA. CDR3 length equals 15 residues. Trimming left V 2 bases short and J 2 bases short, with 10 bases between. CDR3 loop: CASSLKRGPYNEQFF. The CDR3 nucleotides are TGTGCCAGCAGCTTAAAGAGGGGACCCTACAATGAGCAGTTCTTC.

This clonotype was recorded many times. The chain combines TRBV7-9 with TRBJ1-5, with TRBD1 as a possible D gene (6 bases). The CDR3 length is 13 residues. Germline V CDR1 and CDR2: SEHNR, FQNEAQ (reference sequence). Trimming stripped 1 base from V and 9 bases from J, with 10 bases between. For the CDR3, the DNA is TGTGCCAGCAGCTTAGAGCCAGGGGCGCCCCAGCATTTT. Encoded protein: CASSLEPGAPQHF.

For this clonotype: A read error may account for a junction end that differs from germline. The CDR3 loop reads CSAPDGTGTQYF. The CDR3 DNA sequence: TGCAGTGCTCCCGATGGGACAGGTACGCAGTATTTT. The chain joins TRBV20-1 to TRBJ2-3; TRBD1 agrees at 8 bases. This CDR3 contains 12 residues. Germline V gives CDR1 DFQATT, CDR2 SNEGSKA (reference sequence).

This clonotype has a count of ten or more. The gene calls are TRBV20-1 and TRBJ1-5; possible D gene TRBD1, 5 bases. The V end lost 0 bases, the J end lost 7 bases, and 19 bases lay between the germline ends. The CDR3 totals 16 residues. Germline V gene data show CDR1 as DFQATT and CDR2 as SNEGSKA (reference sequence). The CDR3 protein is CSARDRIRGEGQPQHF. CDR3 nucleotide sequence: TGCAGTGCTAGAGATAGGATTCGCGGCGAGGGGCAGCCCCAGCATTTT.

This clonotype was picked up many times. V and J are TRBV5-6 and TRBJ2-2; tentative D call: TRBD1 (5 bases). Trimming took off 9 bases at V and 0 bases at J, with 12 bases between the two ends. Germline V CDR1 and CDR2: SGHDT, YYEEEE. The CDR3 consists of 14 residues. Here the CDR3 DNA reads TGTGCCACCCAGGACACCCCGAACACCGGGGAGCTGTTTTTT. Protein product: CATQDTPNTGELFF.

Many counts were recorded for this clonotype. J is TRBJ2-5 and V is TRBV6-1; the D gene could be TRBD1 or TRBD2 (5 bases each). This CDR3 spans 13 amino acids. Germline CDR1 reads MNHNS; CDR2 reads SASEGT. V gave up 8 bases and J gave up 4 bases, with 14 bases separating them. Here the CDR3 reads CASQRRDVETQYF. In nucleotides, the CDR3 is TGTGCCAGCCAACGTAGGGACGTAGAGACCCAGTACTTC.

In its sample, this clonotype was seen many times. The chain joins TRBV11-1 to TRBJ2-7; 10 positions agree with TRBD2. J gave up 2 bases and V 2 bases, and 6 bases lay outside the gene matches. CDR3 length: 16 residues. The germline CDR1 and CDR2 sequences are SGHAT and FQDESV (reference sequence). CDR3 DNA sequence: TGTGCCAGCAGCTTATTAGGGACTAGCGTCGCCTACGAGCAGTACTTC. The encoded protein is CASSLLGTSVAYEQYF. Complete variable domain (other parts from reference TRBV11-1 and TRBJ2-7): EAEVAQSPRYKITEKSQAVAFWCDPISGHATLYWYRQILGQGPELLVQFQDESVVDDSQLPKDRFSAERLKGVDSTLKIQPAELGDSAMYLCASSLLGTSVAYEQYFGPGTRLTVT.

Ten or more counts support this clonotype. The chain links TRBV6-5 to TRBJ1-5; 8 bases are shared with TRBD1. The V segment lost 2 bases and the J segment 5 bases; nucleotides outside the gene matches: 2. CDR3 length: 14 amino acids. From germline, CDR1 is MNHEY and CDR2 SVGAGI. CDR3 sequence (DNA): TGTGCCAGCAGTTACACGGACAGGGATCAGCCCCAGCATTTT. Translation: CASSYTDRDQPQHF.

This clonotype was found a few times. V usage is TRBV7-3 and J usage is TRBJ2-1, with a tentative D call TRBD2 (5 bases). Trimming cost V 6 bases and J 5 bases, with 20 bases left between them. Germline V gene data show CDR1 as SGHTA and CDR2 as FQGTGA. The CDR3 is made up of 16 amino acids. The CDR3 region is CASRGRDSTLNNEQFF. The DNA of the CDR3 is TGTGCCAGCAGGGGCCGGGATTCAACCTTAAACAATGAGCAGTTCTTC.

This clonotype was counted at least ten times. This chain links TRBV5-1 with TRBJ2-7; TRBD2 is a possible D gene (7 bases). From germline, CDR1 is SGHRS and CDR2 YFSETQ. With 4 bases removed from V and 2 bases from J, the gap between germline ends came to 16 bases. The CDR3 is 15 residues long. CDR3 loop: CASSGGGGPPYEQYF. The CDR3 bases are TGCGCCAGCAGCGGAGGCGGGGGCCCGCCCTACGAGCAGTACTTC. Looking up the rest from reference TRBV5-1 and TRBJ2-7 gives the full variable domain: KAGVTQTPRYLIKTRGQQVTLSCSPISGHRSVSWYQQTPGQGLQFLFEYFSETQRNKGNFPGRFSGRQFSNSRSEMNVSTLELGDSALYLCASSGGGGPPYEQYFGPGTRLTVT.

This clonotype was seen only a few times. The chain uses TRBV7-2 and TRBJ2-7; D ambiguous. Germline V gene lookup returns CDR1 SGHTA and CDR2 FQGNSA. V lost 2 bases and J 2 bases, leaving 7 bases between the germline ends. The CDR3 runs 13 residues. The CDR3 DNA is TGTGCCAGCAGCTTACCTGTTACCTACGAGCAGTACTTC. This gives the protein CASSLPVTYEQYF.

This clonotype has ten or more counts. The genes are TRBV28 and TRBJ1-2; D ambiguous. V gave up 3 bases and J gave up 2 bases, with 10 bases separating them. CDR1 and CDR2 (germline): MDHEN, SYDVKM. The CDR3 length is 14 residues. CDR3 bases: TGTGCCAGCAGTTTGGTGGAACAAAACTATGGCTACACCTTC. Amino acids: CASSLVEQNYGYTF.

This clonotype was counted many times. The chain has TRBV29-1 and TRBJ2-5; D unresolved. Germline-derived CDR1 and CDR2 are SQVTM and ANQGSEA. The CDR3 consists of 15 residues. Trimming stripped 7 bases from V and 1 base from J, with 19 bases between. The CDR3 region is CSATLPWAPQETQYF. The CDR3 DNA is TGCAGCGCTACTCTCCCCTGGGCCCCCCAAGAGACCCAGTACTTC. Based on the CDR3 plus reference TRBV29-1 and TRBJ2-5, the full variable domain is SAVISQKPSRDICQRGTSLTIQCQVDSQVTMMFWYRQQPGQSLTLIATANQGSEATYESGFVIDKFPISRPNLTFSTLTVSNMSPEDSSIYLCSATLPWAPQETQYFGPGTRLLVL.

This clonotype was counted at least ten times. The chain joins TRBV6-1 to TRBJ1-4; 8 bases are a match to TRBD1. The germline V gene encodes CDR1 MNHNS and CDR2 SASEGT. V was clipped by 5 bases and J by 12 bases; unmatched bases: 11. The CDR3 loop spans 14 amino acids. The CDR3 here is CASSHRDRTRELFF. CDR3 nucleotides: TGTGCCAGCAGTCATAGGGACAGGACCAGGGAACTGTTTTTT.

Ten or more counts support this clonotype. The chain couples TRBV11-2 to TRBJ2-7, with 11 bases fitting TRBD2. The J segment lost 6 bases and the V segment lost 1 base, leaving 11 bases of the junction unmatched. CDR3 size: 17 residues. The V gene's germline CDR1 is SGHAT and CDR2 FQNNGV. The CDR3 spells CASSLVPELAGEGEQYF. The DNA for the CDR3 is TGTGCCAGCAGCTTAGTCCCAGAACTAGCGGGAGAAGGCGAGCAGTACTTC.

Points on this clonotype: A read error may produce the germline difference seen at one junction end. The chain is built from TRBV29-1 and TRBJ2-7; 11 bases fit TRBD1. The CDR3 has 15 residues. Germline CDR1 SQVTM, CDR2 ANQGSEA. CDR3 in DNA: TGCAGCATTGAGTTGGAGGACAGGGGGCCCTACGAGCAGTACTTC. This translates into CSIELEDRGPYEQYF.

With regard to this clonotype: At one of its ends the junction is not consistent with the germline gene, which may arise from a read error. The CDR3 DNA sequence: TGTGCCAGCACCCTCGATAGCGGGGACTACAATGGGCAGTTCTTC. Amino acid sequence: CASTLDSGDYNGQFF. V and J are TRBV7-2 and TRBJ2-1; 8 nucleotides line up with TRBD2. CDR1 and CDR2 (germline): SGHTA, FQGNSA. CDR3 length: 15 residues. The variable domain in full, with the rest retrieved from reference TRBV7-2 and TRBJ2-1, is GAGVSQSPSNKVTEKGKDVELRCDPISGHTALYWYRQSLGQGLEFLIYFQGNSAPDKSGLPSDRFSAERTGGSVSTLTIQRTQQEDSAVYLCASTLDSGDYNGQFFGPGTRLTVL.